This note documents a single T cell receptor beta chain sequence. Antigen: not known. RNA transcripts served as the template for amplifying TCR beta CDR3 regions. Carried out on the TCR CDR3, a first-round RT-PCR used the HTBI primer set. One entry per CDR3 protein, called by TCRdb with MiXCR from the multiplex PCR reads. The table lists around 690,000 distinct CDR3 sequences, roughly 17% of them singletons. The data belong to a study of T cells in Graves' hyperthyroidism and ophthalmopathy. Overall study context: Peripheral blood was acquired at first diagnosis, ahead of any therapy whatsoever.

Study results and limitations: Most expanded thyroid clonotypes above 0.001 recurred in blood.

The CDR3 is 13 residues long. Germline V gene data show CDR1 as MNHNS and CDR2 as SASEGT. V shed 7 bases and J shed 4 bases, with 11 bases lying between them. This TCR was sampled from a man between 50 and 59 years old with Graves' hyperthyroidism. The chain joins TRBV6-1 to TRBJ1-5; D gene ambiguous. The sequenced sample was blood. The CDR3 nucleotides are TGTGCCAGCATGCAGAGGGAAAATCAGCCCCAGCATTTT. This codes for CASMQRENQPQHF.